The rows below give T cell receptor beta chains drawn from one sample of a study of blood T cell repertoires in COVID-19. The data were produced by immunoSEQ multiplex PCR, yet TCRdb's version contains in-frame clones alone and is incomplete. This table has some 400,000 clones, over 75% appearing once. Source material: PBMCs or T cells enriched from blood (not recorded which). The receptors were gathered from a man aged 25-45 years who had recovered from COVID-19. Each CDR3 is given with its conserved first and last residue. The order of the fields is J gene, V gene, CDR3 protein.

TRBJ1-4,TRBV7-6,CASSLGGSREKLFF
TRBJ1-4,TRBV28,CASSLRTGLGEKLFF
TRBJ2-3,TRBV3-1/TRBV3-2,CASSQEVPLRGATQYF
TRBJ2-1,TRBV24-1,CATSLAGGYNEQFF
TRBJ2-3,TRBV5-1,CASSLPLAGVTDTQYF
TRBJ2-2,TRBV28,CASSPARNTGELFF
TRBJ2-2,TRBV7-8,CASSRQNTGELFF
TRBJ1-6,TRBV7-2,CASSFRGGGTGSPLHF
TRBJ2-7,TRBV28,CASSLTGSYEQYF
TRBJ2-1,TRBV7-9,CASSSGLALGNEQFF
TRBJ2-1,TRBV2,CASSLRDRGWGEQFF
TRBJ2-3,TRBV19,CASSIVPGPSTDTQYF
TRBJ2-7,TRBV5-1,CASSYGTGTIIAAEQYF
TRBJ1-5,TRBV5-1,CASSLDGVPNQPQHF
TRBJ2-1,TRBV5-5,CASSLGLDLSYNEQFF
TRBJ1-2,TRBV2,CASSVRDRGYTF
TRBJ1-5,TRBV10-3,CAISDKQGQPQHF
TRBJ2-1,TRBV7-9,CASSRGQQLSYNEQFF
TRBJ2-7,TRBV18,CASSLGLAEKPYEQYF
TRBJ2-7,TRBV5-6,CASSHQLVEQYF
TRBJ1-5,TRBV12-3/TRBV12-4,CASSLSGLQPQHF
TRBJ2-1,TRBV27,CASGQEVDNEQFF
TRBJ2-1,TRBV14,CASSPWTGGAGNEQFF
TRBJ2-7,TRBV6-5,CASSYGPSYEQYF
TRBJ2-5,TRBV29-1,CSVVPSYQETQYF
TRBJ2-3,TRBV11-3,CASSERLASTQYF
TRBJ2-5,TRBV20-1,CSARTGETQYF
TRBJ2-7,TRBV18,CASSALGLAGPDGQYF
TRBJ1-1,TRBV19,CASRGQGEAFF
TRBJ1-5,TRBV6-5,CASRRVGGQPQHF
TRBJ2-5,TRBV18,CASSPPEETQYF
TRBJ1-4,TRBV10-3,CAISEYPGTGGEKLFF
TRBJ2-1,TRBV18,CASSPIQSNEQFF
TRBJ2-2,TRBV3-1/TRBV3-2,CASSLTRDRVAPGELFF
TRBJ1-2,TRBV21-1,CASSNQRTLSNYGYTF